This TCR beta chain emerged from a study of T cells in Graves' hyperthyroidism and ophthalmopathy. On the study more broadly: Peripheral blood was collected at initial diagnosis, before any treatment.

This clonotype was counted ten times or more. Uncontrolled infection, other autoimmune disease, pregnancy or lactation excluded patients. Source material for PBMCs was less than 12 ml fresh peripheral blood. This CDR3 region has 14 residues. Trimming removed 2 bases from V and 4 bases from J; junction bases left unmatched: 4. Germline V gives CDR1 DFQATT, CDR2 SNEGSKA (reference sequence). Researchers amplified the TCR beta CDR3 regions from RNA transcripts. The study used the HTBI primer set for a first-round RT-PCR of the TCR CDR3. TCRdb re-derived calls from the multiplex PCR reads in MiXCR, one entry per CDR3 protein. The sample contains about 360,000 distinct CDR3 sequences, approximately 13% of which appear only once.

The V gene is TRBV20-1, the J gene TRBJ2-3; TRBD2 matches 9 bases. Sequences were obtained from blood. The sequence came from a woman under 30 with Graves' hyperthyroidism. CDR3 region: CSARSSGNSDTQYF. As DNA, the CDR3 is TGCAGTGCTAGATCTAGCGGGAACTCAGATACGCAGTATTTT.